This T cell receptor (beta chain) was profiled in a study of early T cells in non-severe SARS-CoV-2 infection (dated by TCRdb to the early 2020s). Regarding the complete study: Because TCR sequencing was done on bulk RNA from unsorted whole blood, the alpha and beta chains could not be paired. What the authors observed across the whole study: VDJdb matching was skewed toward anti-spike CD8 responses and likely underestimated virus-specific expansions, missing private and CD4 specificities.

To prepare the library, 5' RACE was applied. For sequencing, a NextSeq 500 was employed. The TCR library protocol attached unique molecular identifiers to individual cDNA molecules to correct for sequencing error and PCR bias. Both TCR alpha and beta chains were sequenced, and tight co-correlation was observed between alpha and beta sequence abundances in each sample. Turning to the authors' computational methods: Decombinator V4 was used to perform V gene, J gene and CDR3 annotation of TCR sequences. Expanded TCRs were defined as changing significantly between any two time points under a Poisson model with p below 0.0001. TCR abundances were normalised to the total number of TCRs sequenced per sample and expressed as counts per million. TRAV1-2 paired with TRAJ12, TRAJ20 or TRAJ33 defined MAIT TCRs, while TRAV10 paired with TRAJ18 defined iNKT TCRs. VDJdb, accessed 1 November 2021, was searched for CMV, EBV and SARS-CoV-2 annotated TCRs, with TCRs annotated for multiple antigens excluded. The public reads were reprocessed in TCRdb via fastp at Q25 and MiXCR, keeping in-frame beta chains. CDR3 protein duplicates are merged, each entry listing the most common genes and DNA. Here the V and J calls rest on TCRdb's processing, not on the authors' analysis. The sample table lists tens of thousands of distinct CDR3 sequences, 11% to 15% of them with a count of one. The ten largest account for roughly 9.7% of the sample.

The germline V and J ends show losses of 4 bases and 9 bases respectively, and no gene match explains 12 bases of the junction. The CDR3 goes from the cysteine to the phenylalanine over 17 residues. CDR3 DNA is the only sequence kept; it has 51 bases, read in frame from the first base. Reading the germline V gene gives CDR1 LGHNA and CDR2 YSLEER. This clonotype was seen at least ten times. Its cognate antigen has yet to be identified. There are no base qualities to consult, and no much larger clone falls within one base. A case-control design nested within a healthcare worker cohort in London, UK, was used, with weekly nasopharyngeal swab PCR tests and blood sampling performed. Healthcare workers were recruited between 23 and 31 March 2020, during the week of the UK lockdown, and were followed weekly for up to roughly 15 weeks.

Recombination linked TRBV4-3 to TRBJ1-6; 10 bases in the junction line up with TRBD1. The sample taken for sequencing was whole blood. This clonotype was obtained from an adult who was a healthcare worker with PCR-confirmed SARS-CoV-2 infection or an uninfected control (not recorded which). Here is the DNA: TGCGCCAGCAGCCTCTACCCACCGGGACAGGGGTTTTCACCCCTCCACTTT. It codes for CASSLYPPGQGFSPLHF.